This T cell receptor beta chain was retrieved from a study of blood T cell repertoires in COVID-19. The wider study: Researchers got acute and convalescent COVID-19 samples from the United States, Italy and Spain. From T cells, B-cell-depleted T cells, or PBMCs came the material, which was cDNA or gDNA.

Per the study methods: Researchers report that nucleated cell counts were estimated from reference gene primer amplification. Libraries were prepared by immunoSEQ multiplex PCR; TCRdb keeps only in-frame clonotypes and omits some of them. V and J calls and clone size are those listed in that table; D and trimming were worked out from the DNA. The table includes more than 100,000 clones, 70% to 90% detected once. V was pared by 4 bases and J by 4 bases, with 8 bases of the junction left unmatched. The CDR3 runs 14 residues. In germline, CDR1 is GTSNPN, CDR2 SVGIG (reference sequence). The sequenced sample consisted of peripheral blood. V is TRBV30 and J is TRBJ2-3; 7 nucleotides line up with TRBD2. The TCR was taken from a woman aged 55-70 years with acute or convalescent COVID-19. The chain's CDR3 is CAWTRGDPADTQYF. CDR3 sequence (DNA): TGTGCCTGGACCCGGGGGGACCCCGCAGATACGCAGTATTTT.